The 10 T cell receptor beta chains presented below share a single source sample, sequenced in a study of type 1 regulatory T cells. TCRdb re-called the reads through MiXCR, storing one row per CDR3 protein. Of 90,000 to 100,000 distinct CDR3 sequences listed, about 28% are singletons. The sequencing input was CD4+ T cells, either the whole sample or a sorted fraction (not recorded which). The receptors were sampled from a human donor in good health.

The V and J genes are TRBV4-2 and TRBJ2-7, with 8 positions matching TRBD2. Germline assignment: CDR1 LGHNA and CDR2 YNFKEQ. The CDR3 extends over 17 amino acids. V lost 4 bases and J lost 5; bases outside the gene matches: 16. The CDR3 DNA follows: TGTGCCAGCAGCCTCCCGGCGGGCAGCGGGAGCAGGGACGAGCAGTACTTC. Translation: CASSLPAGSGSRDEQYF.

The J gene is TRBJ2-3, the V gene TRBV7-9; D is ambiguous. CDR1 is SEHNR and CDR2 is FQNEAQ in the germline V gene (reference sequence). V lost 0 bases to trimming and J lost 0 bases, with 13 bases between them. The CDR3 covers 17 residues. The CDR3 is CASSLAWARSSTDTQYF. For the CDR3, the DNA is TGTGCCAGCAGCTTAGCGTGGGCGAGGTCTAGCACAGATACGCAGTATTTT.

The rearrangement joins TRBV7-9 to TRBJ2-4, with a weak D call TRBD2 (6 bases). CDR3 length: 18 amino acids. Germline assignment: CDR1 SEHNR and CDR2 FQNEAQ (reference sequence). V was clipped by 4 bases and J by 7 bases, with 26 bases between them. The CDR3 DNA reads TGTGCCAGCAGCTCCGATCGGGACTCGCTGTCCCAATGGAACATTCAGTACTTC. Protein sequence: CASSSDRDSLSQWNIQYF.

Regarding this clonotype: At one end, the junction sequence differs from germline, possibly due to a read error. V and J are TRBV7-9 and TRBJ2-3; perhaps TRBD1 as D (6 bases). The CDR3 extends over 13 amino acids. The germline V gene has CDR1 SEHNR and CDR2 FQNEAQ (reference sequence). CDR3 coding DNA: TGTGTCAGCAGCTACCCGACAGGTGCTCAGCAGTATTTT. It specifies CVSSYPTGAQQYF.

The gene calls are TRBV12-3 or TRBV12-4 and TRBJ2-5; TRBD1 might be the D (6 bases). CDR3 length: 15 amino acids. Trimming pared 5 bases from V and 0 bases from J, leaving 13 bases between. The CDR3 DNA reads TGTGCCAGCAGTAACCCCGGGACAAACCAAGAGACCCAGTACTTC. Protein: CASSNPGTNQETQYF.

This clonotype was picked up a small number of times. V is TRBV29-1 and J is TRBJ1-3; D not certain. Germline-derived CDR1 and CDR2 are SQVTM and ANQGSEA. V gave up 4 bases and J gave up 1 base, with 11 bases separating them. The CDR3 consists of 14 residues. The CDR3 nucleotides read TGCAGCGTTGGACTGGGTTCTTCTGGAAACACCATATATTTT. This sequence encodes CSVGLGSSGNTIYF.

J is TRBJ2-5 and V is TRBV7-2, with 7 bases lining up with TRBD2. Germline assignment: CDR1 SGHTA and CDR2 FQGNSA. The CDR3 covers 18 residues. Trimming at V came to 0 bases and at J to 4 bases, leaving 14 bases not matched to a gene. The CDR3 sequence is CASSLATSRGRGRETQYF. CDR3 DNA: TGTGCCAGCAGCTTAGCGACCAGCCGTGGGAGGGGTCGAGAGACCCAGTACTTC.

This chain connects TRBV28 to TRBJ1-6; D uncertain. V gave up 3 bases and J gave up 9 bases, with 9 bases separating them. Looked up from germline, CDR1 is MDHEN and CDR2 is SYDVKM. This CDR3 contains 13 residues. The CDR3 loop is CASSLDQPSPLHF. In DNA, the CDR3 is TGTGCCAGCAGTTTGGACCAGCCTTCACCCCTCCACTTT.

There are a few counts of this clonotype. J is TRBJ2-7 and V is TRBV7-2, with D perhaps matching TRBD2 (6 bases). The CDR3 contains 14 residues. From germline, CDR1 is SGHTA and CDR2 FQGNSA. V shed 5 bases and J shed 2 bases, with 13 bases lying between them. The CDR3 loop is CASSVRDWTYEQYF. DNA for the CDR3: TGTGCCAGCAGCGTCCGGGACTGGACCTACGAGCAGTACTTC.

This rearrangement joins TRBV27 to TRBJ2-4, with 7 bases that match TRBD1. The V gene end was trimmed by 5 bases and the J gene end by 1 base; junction bases not matched to a gene: 8. CDR3 size: 16 residues. CDR1 and CDR2 (germline): MNHEY, SMNVEV (reference sequence). The CDR3 DNA sequence: TGTGCCAGCAGTACCTACCTACAGGGGGCCAAAAACATTCAGTACTTC. Protein: CASSTYLQGAKNIQYF.